The 10 T cell receptor beta chains listed next were all sequenced from one sample in a study of blood T cell repertoires in COVID-19. Sequencing used immunoSEQ multiplex PCR; TCRdb keeps in-frame clones, though not all of them. In the table there are roughly 250,000 clones, approximately 83% of which are singletons. The specimen sequenced was peripheral blood. Source of these receptors: an older person with COVID-19, enrolled during active disease.

V usage is TRBV7-3 and J usage is TRBJ2-2, with 8 nucleotides matching TRBD1. In germline, CDR1 is SGHTA, CDR2 FQGTGA. The CDR3 covers 16 residues. Trimming took 1 base from V and 4 from J; bases not matched to a gene: 5. CDR3 coding DNA: TGTGCCAGCAGCTTAAACGGGCAGGGGGCCACCGGGGAGCTGTTTTTT. Its protein product is CASSLNGQGATGELFF.

The chain employs TRBV11-2 and TRBJ2-2; possible D gene TRBD1, 6 bases. V gave up 7 bases and J gave up 1 base, with 13 bases separating them. In germline, CDR1 is SGHAT, CDR2 FQNNGV. The CDR3 spans 15 residues. The CDR3 loop reads CASKVPTGNTGELFF. The CDR3 nucleotides are TGTGCCAGCAAAGTCCCGACAGGGAACACCGGGGAGCTGTTTTTT.

The chain joins TRBV3-1 (or the pseudogene TRBV3-2) to TRBJ2-2; D unresolved. Deletions cut 6 bases from V and 3 bases from J, with 14 bases between. This CDR3 contains 15 residues. Germline V gene lookup returns CDR1 LGHDT and CDR2 YNNKEL (reference sequence). Here the CDR3 DNA reads TGTGCCAGCAGTCTGGCTGTCCCCGACACCGGGGAGCTGTTTTTT. Its protein is CASSLAVPDTGELFF.

The CDR3 loop reads CASSARQDFNEQFF. CDR3 DNA: TGTGCCAGCAGCGCCCGACAGGATTTCAATGAGCAGTTCTTC. The chain combines TRBV9 with TRBJ2-1; possibly TRBD1 for D (6 bases). Trimming removed 3 bases at V and 6 bases at J, with 13 bases between. The CDR3 length is 14 residues. From germline, CDR1 is SGDLS and CDR2 YYNGEE.

The rearrangement uses TRBV7-8 and TRBJ2-7, with D possibly being TRBD1 (6 bases). Germline CDR1 and CDR2: SGHVS and FQNEAQ. The V and J ends lost 4 bases and 4 bases respectively, with 11 bases between them. This CDR3 is 13 amino acids long. The CDR3, as DNA: TGTGCCAGCAGCTCCTGGGACATTTACGAGCAGTACTTC. It yields the protein CASSSWDIYEQYF.

The chain uses TRBV6-5 and TRBJ1-2; 9 bases agree with TRBD1. Unmatched junction bases numbered 3, after V lost 6 bases and J lost 4 bases. The V gene's germline CDR1 is MNHEY and CDR2 SVGAGI. The CDR3 consists of 13 residues. The CDR3 here is CASRPGQGYGYTF. CDR3 DNA sequence: TGTGCCAGCAGACCGGGACAGGGCTATGGCTACACCTTC.

The CDR3 DNA reads TGCGCCAGCAGCCAAGATCTCGATGAGCAGTTCTTC. Translating gives CASSQDLDEQFF. The rearrangement links TRBV4-1 to TRBJ2-1; D is ambiguous. CDR3 length: 12 residues. Germline loops: CDR1 MGHRA, CDR2 YSYEKL. Trimming stripped 0 bases from V and 8 bases from J, with 5 bases between.

The rearrangement links TRBV2 to TRBJ2-1; D unresolved. There are 14 residues in the CDR3. V lost 4 bases to trimming and J lost 4 bases, with 11 bases between them. The germline CDR1 and CDR2 sequences are SNHLY and FYNNEI. CDR3 DNA sequence: TGTGCCAGCAGTGCGGATGCTAGTTACAATGAGCAGTTCTTC. It yields the protein CASSADASYNEQFF. Variable domain in full (rest from reference TRBV2 and TRBJ2-1): EPEVTQTPSHQVTQMGQEVILRCVPISNHLYFYWYRQILGQKVEFLVSFYNNEISEKSEIFDDQFSVERPDGSNFTLKIRSTKLEDSAMYFCASSADASYNEQFFGPGTRLTVL.

This clone came up a few times. The same CDR3 is also encoded by other DNA sequences in this sample. The CDR3 sequence is CASSLAGNTGELFF. The CDR3 DNA follows: TGCGCCAGCAGCCTAGCAGGGAACACCGGGGAGCTGTTTTTT. The chain joins TRBV5-1 to TRBJ2-2, with TRBD2 as a possible D gene (5 bases). V shed 4 bases and J shed 1 base, with 8 bases lying between them. This CDR3 is 14 amino acids long. From germline, CDR1 is SGHRS and CDR2 YFSETQ.

The chain links TRBV10-3 to TRBJ2-1; 7 bases are a match to TRBD1. Germline values: CDR1 ENHRY, CDR2 SYGVKD. The CDR3 is 15 residues long. Germline trimming cut 6 bases from V and 3 bases from J; bases unmatched to any gene: 8. Here the CDR3 DNA reads TGTGCCATCAGCACCGGGACAGAACTCTACAATGAGCAGTTCTTC. Its translation is CAISTGTELYNEQFF.